One sample yielded the 29 T cell receptor beta chains listed below, sequenced in a study of human T cells and chemical hapten exposure. TCRdb independently ran MiXCR on the RACE reads; one entry per CDR3 protein. The table shows approximately 350,000 distinct CDR3 sequences, with roughly 6.3% occurring only once. The time point here: patch test 2, 6 weeks after DPC sensitization. The treatment: therapeutic diphenylcyclopropenone sensitization with weekly scalp DPC. The material was whole blood, obtained in connection with sensitization to the hapten diphenylcyclopropenone (DPC). The receptors come from a woman younger than 35 with alopecia areata. Some clones in this sample may be carry-over from other donors' samples.

Concerning this clonotype itself: Possible read error: a much larger clone is one base away. The chain links TRBV2 to TRBJ1-5; 7 positions agree with TRBD1. The CDR3 has 14 residues. The germline gives CDR1 SNHLY, CDR2 FYNNEI. J gave up 2 bases and V 8 bases, and 6 bases lay outside the gene matches. The CDR3 sequence: CASGLTGGNQPQHF. The CDR3 coding sequence is TGTGCCAGCGGGCTAACAGGGGGCAATCAGCCCCAGCATTTT.

This clonotype was detected many times. The chain is built from TRBV6-5 and TRBJ1-2; the D is unclear. CDR1 is MNHEY, CDR2 SVGAGI, per germline. Trimming removed 0 bases from V and 4 bases from J, with 12 bases in between. This CDR3 contains 15 residues. The CDR3 sequence: CASSYSTNTIYGYTF. The CDR3 DNA follows: TGTGCCAGCAGTTACTCGACAAATACCATCTATGGCTACACCTTC.

The rearrangement joins TRBV3-1 to TRBJ2-3; 8 bases agree with TRBD1. Trimming removed 4 bases from V and 4 bases from J; junction bases left unmatched: 10. Per the germline V gene, CDR1 is LGHDT and CDR2 is YNNKEL (reference sequence). There are 16 residues in the CDR3. The CDR3 DNA reads TGTGCCAGCAGCCCCTTCTTGACAGGGGATCCAGATACGCAGTATTTT. It specifies CASSPFLTGDPDTQYF.

This clonotype showed up many times. The CDR3 loop reads CASSGMWDRGPDYNYGYTF. The CDR3 DNA sequence: TGTGCCAGCAGTGGGATGTGGGACAGGGGACCTGACTATAACTATGGCTACACCTTC. The rearrangement joins TRBV6-1 to TRBJ1-2; 10 bases align to TRBD1. The CDR3 contains 19 residues. Trimming took 4 bases from V and 1 from J; bases not matched to a gene: 15. Germline-derived CDR1 and CDR2 are MNHNS and SASEGT.

This clonotype was recorded at least ten times. V gene TRBV10-3 combines with J gene TRBJ2-5; TRBD1 matches at 9 bases. The CDR3 extends over 14 amino acids. V lost 4 bases to trimming and J lost 5 bases; unmatched junction nucleotides: 5. The germline V gene has CDR1 ENHRY and CDR2 SYGVKD. CDR3 in amino acids: CAISGTGAGETQYF. CDR3 sequence (DNA): TGTGCCATCAGTGGGACAGGGGCCGGGGAGACCCAGTACTTC.

This rearrangement joins TRBV29-1 to TRBJ2-5; tentatively, D is TRBD1 (6 bases). CDR3 length equals 12 residues. V shed 7 bases and J shed 2 bases, with 11 bases lying between them. Germline V gene sequence: CDR1 SQVTM, CDR2 ANQGSEA. DNA of the CDR3: TGCAGCGCAGGGGACGAACAAGAGACCCAGTACTTC. It encodes CSAGDEQETQYF.

This clonotype was recorded many times. The chain is built from TRBV4-1 and TRBJ1-2, with a tentative D call TRBD1 (5 bases). The germline CDR1 and CDR2 sequences are MGHRA and YSYEKL. Trimming left V 4 bases short and J 6 bases short, with 12 bases between. The CDR3 loop spans 13 amino acids. CDR3 bases: TGCGCCAGCAGCCTAGGCCGGGGCGATGGCTACACCTTC. It is translated as CASSLGRGDGYTF.

This clonotype was found many times. Here the CDR3 reads CASSPGGSNQPQHF. The CDR3 DNA follows: TGTGCCAGCAGCCCTGGGGGGAGCAATCAGCCCCAGCATTTT. The rearrangement joins TRBV18 to TRBJ1-5; possibly TRBD1 for D (5 bases). V shed 8 bases and J shed 1 base, with 12 bases lying between them. The CDR3 has 14 amino acids. Germline V gene data show CDR1 as KGHSH and CDR2 as LQKENI. Full variable domain (missing parts from reference TRBV18 and TRBJ1-5): NAGVMQNPRHLVRRRGQEARLRCSPMKGHSHVYWYRQLPEEGLKFMVYLQKENIIDESGMPKERFSAEFPKEGPSILRIQQVVRGDSAAYFCASSPGGSNQPQHFGDGTRLSIL.

This clonotype was recorded at least ten times. V is TRBV28 and J is TRBJ1-2, with D tentatively TRBD1 (5 bases). The V end was cut by 2 bases, the J end by 4 bases, with 11 bases between. This CDR3 contains 14 residues. Germline-derived CDR1 and CDR2 are MDHEN and SYDVKM. The CDR3: CASSLRFGGYGYTF. Here the CDR3 DNA reads TGTGCCAGCAGTTTACGGTTTGGGGGCTATGGCTACACCTTC.

This clonotype has at least ten counts. The chain links TRBV10-3 to TRBJ1-1; D remains unclear. The CDR3 loop spans 13 amino acids. The germline V gene has CDR1 ENHRY and CDR2 SYGVKD. V lost 3 bases, J lost 1 base, and 6 bases lay in between. CDR3 DNA: TGTGCCATCAGTGAAGCTTGGAACACTGAAGCTTTCTTT. It yields the protein CAISEAWNTEAFF.

J is TRBJ2-2 and V is TRBV10-3; TRBD2 agrees at 8 bases. J lost 3 bases, V lost 11 bases, and 8 bases had no gene match. This CDR3 has 14 residues. CDR1 and CDR2 (germline): ENHRY, SYGVKD. In DNA form, the CDR3 reads TGTGCCCTATCGGGAGGGTCTGACACCGGGGAGCTGTTTTTT. Encoded protein: CALSGGSDTGELFF.

CDR3 region: CSVPEGGEAFF. The CDR3 nucleotides read TGCAGCGTTCCGGAGGGGGGTGAAGCTTTCTTT. The V gene is TRBV29-1, the J gene TRBJ1-1; tentative D call: TRBD1 (6 bases). The CDR3 length is 11 residues. V was clipped by 5 bases and J by 7 bases, with 11 bases between them. The germline CDR1 and CDR2 sequences are SQVTM and ANQGSEA.

This clonotype was found many times. V usage is TRBV4-2 and J usage is TRBJ2-1, with a possible D match to TRBD1 (6 bases). From germline, CDR1 is LGHNA and CDR2 YNFKEQ. Trimming removed 4 bases at V and 3 bases at J, with 13 bases between. The CDR3 loop spans 15 amino acids. CDR3 nucleotide sequence: TGTGCCAGCAGCCGAAGCTTAGGGGGCTACAATGAGCAGTTCTTC. It yields the protein CASSRSLGGYNEQFF.

The gene calls are TRBV11-2 and TRBJ2-3; maybe TRBD1 (6 bases). The germline gives CDR1 SGHAT, CDR2 FQNNGV. Trimming shortened V by 6 bases and J by 9 bases, and 19 bases separated the two germline ends. The CDR3 totals 14 residues. The CDR3 DNA reads as TGTGCCAGCAGACCCCCTGGGGGCTCATCCACGCAGTATTTT. Translated, it gives CASRPPGGSSTQYF.

This clonotype was found many times. V and J are TRBV7-2 and TRBJ1-3; D gene uncertain. The ends were cut back, 0 bases at V and 4 bases at J, with 7 bases in the middle. CDR3 length: 14 residues. CDR1 and CDR2 (germline): SGHTA, FQGNSA. The CDR3 DNA follows: TGTGCCAGCAGCTTAGCCGTGCAAGGAAACACCATATATTTT. It encodes CASSLAVQGNTIYF.

This chain connects TRBV6-5 to TRBJ1-1, with D hard to call. V lost 4 bases and J lost 6, with 12 bases in between. Per the germline V gene, CDR1 is MNHEY and CDR2 is SVGAGI. The length of the CDR3 is 13 residues. This CDR3 reads CASSSPVAPEAFF. DNA for the CDR3: TGTGCCAGCAGTTCCCCCGTTGCGCCTGAAGCTTTCTTT.

This clonotype was observed at least ten times. This chain joins TRBV18 and TRBJ1-2; TRBD1 agrees at 7 bases. This CDR3 comprises 15 residues. J gave up 4 bases and V 3 bases, and 8 bases lay outside the gene matches. Germline-derived CDR1 and CDR2 are KGHSH and LQKENI. CDR3 residues: CASSPQEGAGYGYTF. CDR3 DNA sequence: TGTGCCAGCTCACCTCAGGAGGGGGCCGGCTATGGCTACACCTTC.

This clonotype came up many times. The chain recombines TRBV20-1 with TRBJ1-2; 8 bases match TRBD1. The CDR3 totals 13 residues. Per germline, CDR1 DFQATT and CDR2 SNEGSKA (reference sequence). V shed 6 bases, J shed 2 bases, and the junction held 5 bases outside the gene matches. CDR3 sequence: CSANYRGNYGYTF. In nucleotides, the CDR3 is TGCAGTGCAAATTACAGGGGGAACTATGGCTACACCTTC.

This clonotype was observed at least ten times. The chain has TRBV10-3 and TRBJ2-1, with D unclear. The V end was cut by 5 bases, the J end by 8 bases, with 16 bases between. Germline V gene sequence: CDR1 ENHRY, CDR2 SYGVKD. There are 14 residues in the CDR3. CDR3 region: CAISMVSPVDEQFF. The CDR3 DNA is TGTGCCATCAGTATGGTGTCGCCGGTAGATGAGCAGTTCTTC.

The rearrangement joins TRBV7-2 to TRBJ1-5, with TRBD1 matching 9 bases. With V trimmed by 1 base and J by 1 base, 5 bases remained unmatched. The CDR3 contains 17 residues. From germline, CDR1 is SGHTA and CDR2 FQGNSA. In nucleotides, the CDR3 is TGTGCCAGCAGCTTAGATCGACAGGGGGTCAGCAATCAGCCCCAGCATTTT. It specifies CASSLDRQGVSNQPQHF.

This clonotype was observed a handful of times. The chain carries TRBV29-1 and TRBJ1-6, with D maybe TRBD1 (6 bases). The V end lost 6 bases, the J end lost 9 bases, and 15 bases lay between the germline ends. Germline assignment: CDR1 SQVTM and CDR2 ANQGSEA. The CDR3 has 13 residues. The chain's CDR3 is CSVGTGPSSPLHF. The DNA for the CDR3 is TGCAGCGTGGGCACAGGGCCTAGTTCACCCCTCCACTTT.

This clonotype has a handful of counts. V usage is TRBV11-2 and J usage is TRBJ2-5; maybe TRBD2 (6 bases). CDR1 and CDR2 (germline): SGHAT, FQNNGV. CDR3 length: 15 amino acids. V was trimmed by 7 bases and J by 4 bases, leaving 19 bases between them. The CDR3 DNA follows: TGTGCCAGCACCCTTCCCTGGGGAGGATCAGAGACCCAGTACTTC. Its translation is CASTLPWGGSETQYF. The full variable domain, its missing parts supplied by reference TRBV11-2 and TRBJ2-5, is EAGVAQSPRYKIIEKRQSVAFWCNPISGHATLYWYQQILGQGPKLLIQFQNNGVVDDSQLPKDRFSAERLKGVDSTLKIQPAKLEDSAVYLCASTLPWGGSETQYFGPGTRLLVL.

This clonotype was seen only a few times. This rearrangement joins TRBV6-6 to TRBJ1-2; 12 bases fit TRBD1. The CDR3 has 15 amino acids. With 8 bases clipped from V and 5 bases from J, the junction kept 9 bases outside the gene matches. Germline V lookup: CDR1 MNHNY, CDR2 SVGAGI (reference sequence). CDR3 sequence: CASLPGTGGRYGYTF. The CDR3 coding sequence is TGTGCCAGCCTCCCTGGGACAGGGGGCAGGTATGGCTACACCTTC.

This clonotype was seen repeatedly, ten times or more. The V gene is TRBV2, the J gene TRBJ1-5; D remains ambiguous. The CDR3 runs 12 residues. CDR1 is SNHLY, CDR2 FYNNEI, per germline. V was clipped by 4 bases and J by 4 bases, with 5 bases between them. The DNA of the CDR3 is TGTGCCAGCAGTGTGGGGAATCAGCCCCAGCATTTT. Encoded protein: CASSVGNQPQHF.

Only a few counts were recorded for this clonotype. This chain links TRBV12-3 or TRBV12-4 with TRBJ2-7; D is unclear. Trimming removed 5 bases from V and 2 bases from J, with 10 bases in between. This CDR3 region has 13 residues. The chain's CDR3 is CASSPPPPYEQYF. CDR3 nucleotide sequence: TGTGCCAGCAGTCCCCCCCCTCCCTACGAGCAGTACTTC.

This clonotype was observed at least ten times. This sequence joins TRBV4-3 and TRBJ1-4; 9 positions match TRBD1. Per germline, CDR1 LGHNA and CDR2 YSLEER. V was clipped by 0 bases and J by 6 bases; unmatched bases: 5. This CDR3 is built from 16 residues. This chain's CDR3 is CASSQDGDREDEKLFF. In nucleotides, the CDR3 is TGCGCCAGCAGCCAAGATGGGGACAGGGAGGATGAAAAACTGTTTTTT.

This clonotype was detected many times. The rearrangement uses TRBV11-3 and TRBJ2-1, with D hard to call. The germline V and J ends were trimmed by 5 bases and 2 bases, with 13 bases remaining between them. Germline V gives CDR1 SGHNT, CDR2 YENEEA. The CDR3 runs to 15 residues. The CDR3 coding sequence is TGTGCCAGCAGCCGGAGAGGCGGCACCTACAATGAGCAGTTCTTC. This translates into CASSRRGGTYNEQFF.

The J gene is TRBJ2-7, the V gene TRBV11-3, with TRBD1 matching 7 bases. V shed 5 bases and J 2 bases; nucleotides not matched to a gene: 9. CDR3 length: 15 amino acids. Germline V CDR1 and CDR2: SGHNT, YENEEA. CDR3 amino acids: CASSISGGKPYEQYF. CDR3 in DNA: TGTGCCAGCAGCATTTCAGGGGGTAAACCCTACGAGCAGTACTTC.

This clonotype was seen repeatedly, ten times or more. The chain carries TRBV11-2 and TRBJ1-1, with a possible D match to TRBD1 (6 bases). This CDR3 has 14 residues. V was shortened by 7 bases and J by 1 base, with 13 bases between the two germline ends. CDR1 is SGHAT and CDR2 is FQNNGV in the germline V gene. CDR3 protein: CASITDRQNTEAFF. CDR3 DNA: TGTGCCAGCATTACCGACAGGCAGAACACTGAAGCTTTCTTT.